Below are 27 T cell receptor beta chains sequenced from a single sample in a study of Ad26.COV2.S vaccination and SARS-CoV-2 variants. Treatment of the sample: 15 to 20 received Ad26.COV2.S at low or high dose, single or two shots; roughly five received placebo; per-sample allocation not given. Specimens were obtained on day 63 following the first vaccine or placebo injection. Some clones are missing from TCRdb's copy, which holds only in-frame ones; the method was immunoSEQ multiplex PCR. The data show 350,000 to 500,000 clones, less than 95% seen once. The sequenced sample was peripheral blood, obtained in a trial of Ad26.COV2.S vaccine versus placebo. All receptors come from a person aged 18-60 years who received the Ad26.COV2.S COVID-19 vaccine or a placebo.

The chain links TRBV28 to TRBJ2-7, with D possibly matching TRBD2 (6 bases). Trimming stripped 8 bases from V and 3 bases from J, with 17 bases between. This CDR3 is 14 amino acids long. From germline, CDR1 is MDHEN and CDR2 SYDVKM. The CDR3, as DNA: TGTGCCAGCCTCGGCGGGGTTATGTTCTACGAGCAGTACTTC. Its translation: CASLGGVMFYEQYF.

CDR3 region: CASSLRWVSYEQYF. The CDR3 nucleotides read TGTGCCAGCAGCTTGAGATGGGTCTCCTACGAGCAGTACTTC. The chain employs TRBV5-6 and TRBJ2-7; unclear D gene. The CDR3 contains 14 residues. V was pared by 1 base and J by 0 bases, with 8 bases between. The V gene's germline CDR1 is SGHDT and CDR2 YYEEEE.

This clone came up a few times. The V gene is TRBV18, the J gene TRBJ2-5; perhaps TRBD2 as D (6 bases). Germline V gene sequence: CDR1 KGHSH, CDR2 LQKENI. The ends were cut back, 0 bases at V and 5 bases at J, with 7 bases in the middle. CDR3 length: 13 amino acids. DNA of the CDR3: TGTGCCAGCTCACCACCGGGAGGCGAGACCCAGTACTTC. This encodes CASSPPGGETQYF.

The rearrangement links TRBV15 to TRBJ2-2; 9 bases are shared with TRBD2. Germline-derived CDR1 and CDR2 are LNHNV and YYDKDF (reference sequence). The length of the CDR3 is 17 residues. J gave up 3 bases and V 6 bases, and 11 bases lay outside the gene matches. The CDR3 loop is CATSMSAAGGDTGELFF. CDR3 nucleotide sequence: TGTGCCACCAGTATGTCCGCGGCGGGAGGGGACACCGGGGAGCTGTTTTTT.

V usage is TRBV11-3 and J usage is TRBJ2-4; D remains unclear. Germline-derived CDR1 and CDR2 are SGHNT and YENEEA. Trimming shortened V by 0 bases and J by 0 bases, and 12 bases separated the two germline ends. There are 17 residues in the CDR3. The chain's CDR3 is CASSLEVQQLAKNIQYF. CDR3 nucleotide sequence: TGTGCCAGCAGCTTAGAGGTCCAGCAGTTAGCCAAAAACATTCAGTACTTC.

The chain couples TRBV11-2 to TRBJ2-3; D perhaps matches TRBD1 (6 bases). Deletions cut 2 bases from V and 4 bases from J, with 13 bases between. This CDR3 contains 15 residues. CDR1 and CDR2 (germline): SGHAT, FQNNGV. The CDR3 sequence: CASSLHGAGADTQYF. Here the CDR3 DNA reads TGTGCCAGCAGCTTACATGGAGCAGGGGCAGATACGCAGTATTTT.

This sequence joins TRBV30 and TRBJ1-2, with D possibly TRBD1 on 5 matching bases. V lost 3 bases and J 4 bases, leaving 12 bases between the germline ends. This CDR3 has 13 residues. Germline lookup yields CDR1 GTSNPN and CDR2 SVGIG (reference sequence). The CDR3 region has the DNA TGTGCCTGGAGCGCGGGACGGAGCTATGGCTACACCTTC. It translates to CAWSAGRSYGYTF.

As DNA, the CDR3 is TGTGCCAGCAGCTTATTCGGGCGACTTGGGGAGACCCAGTACTTC. Translated: CASSLFGRLGETQYF. The rearrangement uses TRBV7-6 and TRBJ2-5; D call uncertain. The CDR3 totals 15 residues. The germline V gene encodes CDR1 SGHVS and CDR2 FNYEAQ. V dropped 2 bases and J dropped 5 bases, with 15 bases sitting between them.

The chain has TRBV5-4 and TRBJ2-1; TRBD1 matches 7 bases. The CDR3 contains 12 residues. V was clipped by 0 bases and J by 10 bases; unmatched bases: 1. Germline CDR1 is SGHNT and CDR2 is YYREEE (reference sequence). The DNA of the CDR3 is TGTGCCAGCAGCTTGGCGACAGGGGAGCAGTTCTTC. This translates into CASSLATGEQFF.

The chain employs TRBV14 and TRBJ2-5, with D unresolved. V was clipped by 4 bases and J by 1 base, with 4 bases between them. Germline V gives CDR1 SGHDN, CDR2 FVKESK. The CDR3 length is 12 residues. The CDR3 DNA reads TGTGCCAGCAGCCGTATCCAAGAGACCCAGTACTTC. The encoded protein is CASSRIQETQYF.

This chain connects TRBV6-5 to TRBJ2-7; a possible D gene is TRBD1 (6 bases). The CDR3 totals 13 residues. CDR1 is MNHEY and CDR2 is SVGAGI in the germline V gene. V was cut by 1 base and J by 7 bases, with 11 bases left in between. The CDR3 sequence is CASSYYEGTEQYF. For the CDR3, the DNA is TGTGCCAGCAGTTACTATGAGGGGACAGAGCAGTACTTC.

The CDR3 here is CASSPDDTGKYEQYF. In DNA form, the CDR3 reads TGTGCCAGCAGCCCGGACGATACTGGCAAGTACGAGCAGTACTTC. The rearrangement links TRBV7-9 to TRBJ2-7; D gene unclear. Germline V lookup: CDR1 SEHNR, CDR2 FQNEAQ (reference sequence). The CDR3 covers 15 residues. Trimming took 5 bases from V and 4 from J, leaving 18 bases between them.

The chain combines TRBV5-1 with TRBJ2-7; maybe TRBD1 (5 bases). Trimming left V 4 bases short and J 5 bases short, with 13 bases between. The CDR3 runs 13 residues. Germline V lookup: CDR1 SGHRS, CDR2 YFSETQ. The DNA of the CDR3 is TGCGCCAGCAGCCCGGCAGGGTCCCACGAGCAGTACTTC. This codes for CASSPAGSHEQYF.

The J gene is TRBJ1-5, the V gene TRBV6-4; unclear D gene. Germline V lookup: CDR1 MRHNA, CDR2 SNTAGT. The CDR3 loop spans 9 amino acids. CDR3 region: CDKRSSQHF. In DNA, the CDR3 is TGTGATAAAAGGAGCTCCCAGCATTTT.

The genes are TRBV12-3 or TRBV12-4 and TRBJ2-2, with D hard to call. CDR3 length: 13 residues. V gave up 5 bases and J gave up 6 bases, with 10 bases separating them. CDR3 amino acids: CASSRHLSGELFF. The CDR3 region has the DNA TGTGCCAGCAGTCGCCATCTTTCCGGGGAGCTGTTTTTT.

The V gene is TRBV4-2, the J gene TRBJ2-6; possibly TRBD1 for D (7 bases). The CDR3 loop spans 22 amino acids. Germline CDR1 and CDR2: LGHNA and YNFKEQ. Trimming took 0 bases from V and 0 from J, leaving 24 bases between them. CDR3 in amino acids: CASSQEFLAAGQPRSGANVLTF. The CDR3 DNA sequence: TGTGCCAGCAGCCAAGAGTTTTTAGCCGCGGGACAGCCCCGCTCTGGGGCCAACGTCCTGACTTTC.

Notes on this clone: The junction departs from the called germline gene at one end, perhaps through a read error. The V call is TRBV12-3 or TRBV12-4, the J call TRBJ1-5; D gene uncertain. CDR3 length equals 13 residues. CDR3 protein: CASSSVGNQPQHF. The CDR3 DNA sequence: TGTGCCAGTAGTTCGGTAGGCAATCAGCCCCAGCATTTT.

The rearrangement joins TRBV7-2 to TRBJ2-3; weak D call: TRBD2 (6 bases). Germline V gene data show CDR1 as SGHTA and CDR2 as FQGNSA. The ends were cut back, 0 bases at V and 5 bases at J, with 18 bases in the middle. CDR3 length: 17 amino acids. CDR3 DNA sequence: TGTGCCAGCAGCTTAGCGCTGACGGGAGAGTGGAAAGATACGCAGTATTTT. It encodes CASSLALTGEWKDTQYF.

The chain links TRBV19 to TRBJ2-7; D is ambiguous. The length of the CDR3 is 13 residues. V was cut by 3 bases and J by 2 bases, with 8 bases left in between. Germline V lookup: CDR1 LNHDA, CDR2 SQIVND (reference sequence). The CDR3 region is CASSITRAYEQYF. CDR3 sequence (DNA): TGTGCCAGTAGTATTACGAGAGCCTACGAGCAGTACTTC.

The chain recombines TRBV28 with TRBJ1-2; 10 positions match TRBD1. The CDR3 is 14 amino acids. The germline V gene has CDR1 MDHEN and CDR2 SYDVKM. The ends lost 8 bases at V and 4 bases at J; junction bases unmatched: 7. CDR3 in amino acids: CASRRQGAVYGYTF. For the CDR3, the DNA is TGTGCCAGCCGGAGACAGGGGGCTGTCTATGGCTACACCTTC.

The sample holds one count of this clone. The genes are TRBV27 and TRBJ1-2; 7 bases match TRBD1. CDR3 size: 19 residues. Germline CDR1 MNHEY, CDR2 SMNVEV (reference sequence). V shed 5 bases and J 0 bases; nucleotides not matched to a gene: 18. CDR3 coding DNA: TGTGCCAGCAGTCGAGCTCAGGGGGGGCAGGGGACTTCTAACTATGGCTACACCTTC. This encodes CASSRAQGGQGTSNYGYTF.

This chain connects TRBV29-1 to TRBJ1-2; no clear D. The CDR3 sequence is 8 residues long. Germline CDR1 is SQVTM and CDR2 is ANQGSEA. Between the trimmed V and J ends, which lost 7 bases and 7 bases, there was a span of 4 bases. As DNA, the CDR3 is TGCAGCGCCTCTGGCTACACCTTC. Its protein product is CSASGYTF.

J is TRBJ2-7 and V is TRBV18; either TRBD1 or TRBD2 may fit D (6 bases each). Germline V gives CDR1 KGHSH, CDR2 LQKENI. This CDR3 region has 13 residues. V dropped 8 bases and J dropped 6 bases, with 17 bases sitting between them. CDR3 region: CASAGVSGGEQYF. The CDR3 region has the DNA TGTGCCAGCGCAGGGGTGTCCGGGGGCGAGCAGTACTTC. The whole variable domain, remainder taken from reference TRBV18 and TRBJ2-7, is NAGVMQNPRHLVRRRGQEARLRCSPMKGHSHVYWYRQLPEEGLKFMVYLQKENIIDESGMPKERFSAEFPKEGPSILRIQQVVRGDSAAYFCASAGVSGGEQYFGPGTRLTVT.

The chain is built from TRBV27 and TRBJ2-7; 14 nucleotides match TRBD2. After removal of 5 bases from V and 4 bases from J, the junction contained 4 bases not matched to a gene. The germline CDR1 and CDR2 sequences are MNHEY and SMNVEV (reference sequence). The length of the CDR3 is 15 residues. The CDR3 DNA sequence: TGTGCCAGCAGTGTCGGGACTAGCGGGAGATACGAGCAGTACTTC. This sequence encodes CASSVGTSGRYEQYF.

The CDR3 bases are TGCGCCAGCAGCCAAGATATAGCGGGAGGGTTGAATGAGCAGTTCTTC. It is translated as CASSQDIAGGLNEQFF. The chain recombines TRBV4-3 with TRBJ2-1; TRBD2 matches at 11 bases. Trimming at V came to 0 bases and at J to 7 bases, leaving 5 bases not matched to a gene. In germline, CDR1 is LGHNA, CDR2 YSLEER. This CDR3 region has 16 residues.

The chain carries TRBV6-6 and TRBJ2-1, with 7 positions matching TRBD1. The CDR3 is 16 residues long. V lost 2 bases, J lost 2 bases, and 6 bases stayed unmatched. Germline V gene sequence: CDR1 MNHNY, CDR2 SVGAGI (reference sequence). CDR3 in DNA: TGTGCCAGCAGTTACGAGGGAGACAGGGCCTACAATGAGCAGTTCTTC. Translated, it gives CASSYEGDRAYNEQFF.

On this clone itself: This CDR3 is also generated by other DNA sequences in the sample. This chain joins TRBV9 and TRBJ2-7; 11 nucleotides agree with TRBD2. The V and J ends lost 2 bases and 4 bases, in that order; junction bases with no gene match: 2. Looked up from germline, CDR1 is SGDLS and CDR2 is YYNGEE. This CDR3 has 14 amino acids. The CDR3 DNA reads as TGTGCCAGCAGCGTGGGACTAGCGGATTACGAGCAGTACTTC. It specifies CASSVGLADYEQYF.